The 29 T cell receptor beta chains listed next were all sequenced from one sample in a study of PD-1 blockade in classical Hodgkin lymphoma. Described time point: cycle 4 day 1 (C4D1), after less than 7 weeks of nivolumab. After autologous stem cell transplantation all patients relapsed, and prior brentuximab vedotin exposure differed between cohorts. After PBMCs were thawed, their CD8+ T cells were isolated by magnetic negative selection. Some clones are missing from TCRdb's copy, which holds only in-frame ones; the method was immunoSEQ multiplex PCR. The sample has just under 10,000 clones, 74% seen once. Sequenced material: CD8+ T cells from blood, taken before the fourth cycle of nivolumab. The receptors were gathered from a human donor with classical Hodgkin lymphoma.

The rearrangement uses TRBV6-5 and TRBJ1-1; D ambiguous. This CDR3 is built from 14 residues. V was clipped by 0 bases and J by 1 base, with 6 bases between them. Germline V gene data show CDR1 as MNHEY and CDR2 as SVGAGI. CDR3 residues: CASSYSAANTEAFF. DNA for the CDR3: TGTGCCAGCAGTTACTCGGCAGCGAACACTGAAGCTTTCTTT.

V usage is TRBV29-1 and J usage is TRBJ2-7, with D unclear. There are 12 residues in the CDR3. CDR1 SQVTM and CDR2 ANQGSEA come from the germline V gene. V was clipped by 0 bases and J by 7 bases, with 10 bases between them. The CDR3 loop reads CSVEETPLEQYF. CDR3 nucleotide sequence: TGCAGCGTTGAAGAGACGCCGCTGGAGCAGTACTTC.

This chain links TRBV19 with TRBJ1-1, with D unclear. CDR3 size: 14 residues. Looked up from germline, CDR1 is LNHDA and CDR2 is SQIVND (reference sequence). Trimming removed 7 bases at V and 4 bases at J, with 16 bases between. The CDR3 DNA follows: TGTGCCAGTAATGAAAGGGCGTTGAGCACTGAAGCTTTCTTT. This gives the protein CASNERALSTEAFF.

V gene TRBV28 combines with J gene TRBJ1-2, with D possibly TRBD1 on 6 matching bases. The CDR3 has 15 residues. The V end was cut by 2 bases, the J end by 2 bases, with 12 bases between. The germline gives CDR1 MDHEN, CDR2 SYDVKM. Here the CDR3 DNA reads TGTGCCAGCAGTTTAGGGAGGGGGGGGAACTATGGCTACACCTTC. It yields the protein CASSLGRGGNYGYTF.

This clone was seen only a few times. This chain connects TRBV15 to TRBJ2-5, with 8 bases fitting TRBD2. The V segment lost 3 bases and the J segment 5 bases; nucleotides outside the gene matches: 8. This CDR3 contains 15 residues. The V gene's germline CDR1 is LNHNV and CDR2 YYDKDF (reference sequence). CDR3: CATSSGRGGLETQYF. CDR3 nucleotide sequence: TGTGCCACCAGCAGTGGACGGGGGGGCCTGGAGACCCAGTACTTC.

CDR3 DNA sequence: TGTGCCAGCAGTTTTCCGGGGGCGCCCACTGAAGCTTTCTTT. Its protein product is CASSFPGAPTEAFF. This rearrangement joins TRBV13 to TRBJ1-1; tentatively, D is TRBD1 (6 bases). The germline V gene has CDR1 PRHDT and CDR2 FYEKMQ (reference sequence). This CDR3 region has 14 residues. The V end was cut by 6 bases, the J end by 4 bases, with 15 bases between.

V and J are TRBV27 and TRBJ1-1; 7 bases fit TRBD1. Germline CDR1 is MNHEY and CDR2 is SMNVEV (reference sequence). Trimming cost V 0 bases and J 1 base; bases outside gene matches: 5. This CDR3 has 16 residues. CDR3 DNA: TGTGCCAGCAGTTTATCCGTAGGGGGCTGGAACACTGAAGCTTTCTTT. This translates into CASSLSVGGWNTEAFF.

The V gene is TRBV2, the J gene TRBJ2-5, with D perhaps matching TRBD1 (5 bases). The V and J ends lost 4 bases and 2 bases respectively, with 17 bases between them. Germline lookup yields CDR1 SNHLY and CDR2 FYNNEI. The CDR3 loop spans 16 amino acids. Here the CDR3 DNA reads TGTGCCAGCAGTGTTTGGGGCCCCGAGTCACAAGAGACCCAGTACTTC. Translation gives CASSVWGPESQETQYF.

The chain recombines TRBV9 with TRBJ2-1, with TRBD2 identical over 7 bases. Germline V gene sequence: CDR1 SGDLS, CDR2 YYNGEE. The CDR3 runs 14 residues. After removal of 4 bases from V and 10 bases from J, the junction contained 11 bases not matched to a gene. CDR3 nucleotides: TGTGCCAGCAGCTCTGGGGGGGGTTCGGGAGAGCAGTTCTTC. This encodes CASSSGGGSGEQFF. Full variable domain (rest looked up from reference TRBV9 and TRBJ2-1): DSGVTQTPKHLITATGQRVTLRCSPRSGDLSVYWYQQSLDQGLQFLIQYYNGEERAKGNILERFSAQQFPDLHSELNLSSLELGDSALYFCASSSGGGSGEQFFGPGTRLTVL.

The chain has TRBV12-5 and TRBJ1-1; D gene unclear. The CDR3 is 11 residues long. CDR1 is LGHNT, CDR2 FRNRAP, per germline. Trimming stripped 7 bases from V and 1 base from J, with 4 bases between. The CDR3 DNA reads TGTGCTAGTGAGGGGAACACTGAAGCTTTCTTT. Amino acids: CASEGNTEAFF.

The rearrangement uses TRBV27 and TRBJ2-5; 9 positions match TRBD2. Looked up from germline, CDR1 is MNHEY and CDR2 is SMNVEV (reference sequence). The CDR3 contains 16 residues. The junction had 8 bases not matched to a gene; V was cut back by 5 bases and J by 1 base. The CDR3 here is CASSPRAGGPQETQYF. The CDR3 bases are TGTGCCAGCAGTCCCAGAGCGGGGGGCCCCCAAGAGACCCAGTACTTC.

V and J are TRBV5-1 and TRBJ2-5; TRBD2 aligns across 7 bases. The CDR3 is 16 amino acids. V was pared by 0 bases and J by 6 bases, with 11 bases of the junction left unmatched. CDR1 is SGHRS and CDR2 is YFSETQ in the germline V gene. The CDR3 region has the DNA TGCGCCAGCAGCTTGGTAGGTGGGAGGGCCTCACAGACCCAGTACTTC. This gives the protein CASSLVGGRASQTQYF.

The chain links TRBV4-1 to TRBJ1-4, with D unresolved. Germline CDR1 and CDR2: MGHRA and YSYEKL. Trimming took 4 bases from V and 4 from J, leaving 13 bases between them. The length of the CDR3 is 15 residues. The CDR3: CASSPSSSSNEKLFF. As DNA, the CDR3 is TGCGCCAGCAGCCCCAGTTCGTCAAGTAATGAAAAACTGTTTTTT.

The rearrangement uses TRBV6-1 and TRBJ2-1; D might be TRBD2 (6 bases). V was trimmed by 4 bases and J by 7 bases, leaving 11 bases between them. CDR1 MNHNS and CDR2 SASEGT come from the germline V gene. CDR3 length equals 13 residues. The CDR3 DNA follows: TGTGCCAGCAGTGTTACGGGAGCTAATGAGCAGTTCTTC. This gives the protein CASSVTGANEQFF.

V gene TRBV2 combines with J gene TRBJ1-6; the D is unclear. Trimming took 7 bases from V and 0 from J, leaving 13 bases between them. The germline V gene has CDR1 SNHLY and CDR2 FYNNEI. This CDR3 comprises 16 residues. The CDR3 reads CASKVDWSSYNSPLHF. The CDR3 DNA reads as TGTGCCAGCAAGGTCGACTGGAGCTCCTATAATTCACCCCTCCACTTT.

The rearrangement links TRBV7-9 to TRBJ1-3, with D maybe TRBD1 (6 bases). Germline V gene lookup returns CDR1 SEHNR and CDR2 FQNEAQ (reference sequence). The V gene lost 10 bases and the J gene lost 0 bases, with 16 bases spanning the gap. The CDR3 is 15 amino acids. The DNA of the CDR3 is TGTGCCATCAACAGGGTACCAAGCTCTGGAAACACCATATATTTT. Its protein product is CAINRVPSSGNTIYF. The entire variable domain, with the rest obtained from reference TRBV7-9 and TRBJ1-3, is as follows: DTGVSQNPRHKITKRGQNVTFRCDPISEHNRLYWYRQTLGQGPEFLTYFQNEAQLEKSRLLSDRFSAERPKGSFSTLEIQRTEQGDSAMYLCAINRVPSSGNTIYFGEGSWLTVV.

This clone was seen a handful of times. The chain links TRBV2 to TRBJ1-2, with a possible D match to TRBD1 (5 bases). CDR1 and CDR2 (germline): SNHLY, FYNNEI. V dropped 11 bases and J dropped 8 bases, with 15 bases sitting between them. This CDR3 spans 11 amino acids. Written as DNA, the CDR3 is TGTGCCGGCCGGGACCTTAGCGGCTACACCTTC. This translates into CAGRDLSGYTF. Full variable domain (outside the CDR3, taken from reference TRBV2 and TRBJ1-2): EPEVTQTPSHQVTQMGQEVILRCVPISNHLYFYWYRQILGQKVEFLVSFYNNEISEKSEIFDDQFSVERPDGSNFTLKIRSTKLEDSAMYFCAGRDLSGYTFGSGTRLTVV.

The rearrangement links TRBV2 to TRBJ2-1; D is unclear. Trimming shortened V by 1 base and J by 4 bases, and 11 bases separated the two germline ends. CDR1 is SNHLY, CDR2 FYNNEI, per germline. The CDR3 extends over 15 amino acids. The DNA for the CDR3 is TGTGCCAGCAGTGAAGAAGGTGTTTCTTACAATGAGCAGTTCTTC. Residues: CASSEEGVSYNEQFF.

A few counts support this clone. The chain recombines TRBV19 with TRBJ1-1; TRBD1 agrees at 12 bases. V was pared by 3 bases and J by 6 bases, with 5 bases of the junction left unmatched. Germline V gene sequence: CDR1 LNHDA, CDR2 SQIVND (reference sequence). The CDR3 is 15 residues long. CDR3 residues: CASSMGQGAGAEAFF. In nucleotides, the CDR3 is TGTGCCAGTAGTATGGGACAGGGGGCGGGAGCTGAAGCTTTCTTT.

The gene calls are TRBV18 and TRBJ1-2; no clear D gene. V was shortened by 0 bases and J by 4 bases, with 9 bases between the two germline ends. The germline gives CDR1 KGHSH, CDR2 LQKENI. The CDR3 extends over 14 amino acids. CDR3 amino acids: CASSPPSVFYGYTF. The CDR3 DNA is TGTGCCAGCTCACCACCTTCGGTTTTCTATGGCTACACCTTC.

This chain joins TRBV4-3 and TRBJ1-5, with D tentatively TRBD1 (5 bases). The V gene's germline CDR1 is LGHNA and CDR2 YSLEER. CDR3 length: 14 amino acids. V was cut by 0 bases and J by 7 bases, with 10 bases left in between. CDR3 in DNA: TGCGCCAGCAGCCAAGATGAGGGGTTGCAGCCCCAGCATTTT. It encodes CASSQDEGLQPQHF.

The rearrangement joins TRBV6-1 to TRBJ1-5, with a tentative D call TRBD1 (6 bases). CDR3 length: 15 residues. CDR1 and CDR2 (germline): MNHNS, SASEGT. Trimming took off 5 bases at V and 5 bases at J, with 16 bases between the two ends. In nucleotides, the CDR3 is TGTGCCAGCAGTACCTCGGGCAGGGGTTATCAGCCCCAGCATTTT. This codes for CASSTSGRGYQPQHF.

This chain uses TRBV4-3 with TRBJ2-1; possible D gene TRBD2, 5 bases. The CDR3 is 16 amino acids. CDR1 LGHNA and CDR2 YSLEER come from the germline V gene. The V and J ends lost 1 base and 1 base respectively, with 11 bases between them. The CDR3 reads CASSQVIWESYNEQFF. The CDR3 nucleotides are TGCGCCAGCAGCCAAGTGATCTGGGAGTCCTACAATGAGCAGTTCTTC.

V and J are TRBV11-2 and TRBJ1-1; unclear D gene. CDR1 and CDR2 (germline): SGHAT, FQNNGV. The CDR3 runs 13 residues. V lost 5 bases, J lost 1 base, and 8 bases lay in between. The CDR3 is CASSATENTEAFF. The DNA of the CDR3 is TGTGCCAGCAGCGCCACAGAGAACACTGAAGCTTTCTTT.

The chain recombines TRBV30 with TRBJ1-1, with D perhaps matching TRBD1 (5 bases). This CDR3 spans 13 amino acids. The V gene's germline CDR1 is GTSNPN and CDR2 SVGIG (reference sequence). Trimming took 2 bases from V and 2 from J, leaving 9 bases between them. Here the CDR3 DNA reads TGTGCCTGGAGTCAGGGCCGAAACACTGAAGCTTTCTTT. Amino acids: CAWSQGRNTEAFF.

The V gene is TRBV6-9, the J gene TRBJ2-3, with D uncertain. The CDR3 runs 14 residues. CDR1 and CDR2 from the germline V gene are MNHGY and SVAAGI. V was trimmed by 3 bases and J by 8 bases, leaving 15 bases between them. CDR3 nucleotides: TGTGCCAGCAGTTACTCGGAGAGGTCGGGTACGCAGTATTTT. Its translation: CASSYSERSGTQYF.

The chain combines TRBV7-2 with TRBJ1-1; TRBD1 matches 9 bases. Germline CDR1 SGHTA, CDR2 FQGNSA. CDR3 length equals 15 residues. The V and J ends lost 5 bases and 8 bases, in that order; junction bases with no gene match: 12. CDR3 sequence (DNA): TGTGCCAGCAGCGATACAAGGACAGGGGTGCCAGAAGCTTTCTTT. It codes for CASSDTRTGVPEAFF.

This clone occurred once. The V gene is TRBV5-6, the J gene TRBJ2-2, with 7 bases aligning to TRBD1. V lost 4 bases, J lost 1 base, and 7 bases stayed unmatched. The V gene's germline CDR1 is SGHDT and CDR2 YYEEEE. The CDR3 is 16 residues long. In nucleotides, the CDR3 is TGTGCCAGCAGCGGCAACAGGGGTTGGAACACCGGGGAGCTGTTTTTT. Translating it yields CASSGNRGWNTGELFF. The entire variable domain, with the rest obtained from reference TRBV5-6 and TRBJ2-2, is as follows: DAGVTQSPTHLIKTRGQQVTLRCSPKSGHDTVSWYQQALGQGPQFIFQYYEEEERQRGNFPDRFSGHQFPNYSSELNVNALLLGDSALYLCASSGNRGWNTGELFFGEGSRLTVL.

The chain joins TRBV6-1 to TRBJ1-4; D is perhaps TRBD1 (6 bases). Trimming took 8 bases from V and 4 from J, leaving 11 bases between them. The CDR3 has 13 amino acids. The germline CDR1 and CDR2 sequences are MNHNS and SASEGT. CDR3: CASATGLNEKLFF. CDR3 nucleotides: TGTGCCAGCGCGACAGGACTTAATGAAAAACTGTTTTTT.